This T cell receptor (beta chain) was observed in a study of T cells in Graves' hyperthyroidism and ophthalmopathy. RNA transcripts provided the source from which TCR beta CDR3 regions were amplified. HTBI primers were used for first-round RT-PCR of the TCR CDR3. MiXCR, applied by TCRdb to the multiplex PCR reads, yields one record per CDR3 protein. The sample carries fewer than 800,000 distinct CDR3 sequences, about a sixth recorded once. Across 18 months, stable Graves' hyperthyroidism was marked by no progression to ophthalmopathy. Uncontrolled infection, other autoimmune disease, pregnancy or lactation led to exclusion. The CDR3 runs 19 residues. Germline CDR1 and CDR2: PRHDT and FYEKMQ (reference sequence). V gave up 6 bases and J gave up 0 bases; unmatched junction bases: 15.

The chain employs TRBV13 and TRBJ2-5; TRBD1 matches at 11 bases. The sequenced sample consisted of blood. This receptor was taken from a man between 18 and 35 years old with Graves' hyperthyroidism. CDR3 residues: CASSSSPAGTGGYQETQYF. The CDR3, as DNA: TGTGCCAGCAGTTCGTCTCCGGCGGGGACAGGGGGGTACCAAGAGACCCAGTACTTC.